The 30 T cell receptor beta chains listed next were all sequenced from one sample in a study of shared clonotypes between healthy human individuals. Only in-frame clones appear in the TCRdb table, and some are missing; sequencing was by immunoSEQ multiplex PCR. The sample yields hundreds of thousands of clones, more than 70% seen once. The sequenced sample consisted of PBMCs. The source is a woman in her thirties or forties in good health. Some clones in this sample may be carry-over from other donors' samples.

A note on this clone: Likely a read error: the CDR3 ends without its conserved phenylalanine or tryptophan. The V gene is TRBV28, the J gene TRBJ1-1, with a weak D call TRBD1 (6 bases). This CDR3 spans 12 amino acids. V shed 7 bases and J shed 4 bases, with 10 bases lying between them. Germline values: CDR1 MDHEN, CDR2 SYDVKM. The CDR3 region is CASKDRPTEAFS. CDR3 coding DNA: TGTGCCAGCAAAGACAGGCCCACTGAAGCTTTCTCT.

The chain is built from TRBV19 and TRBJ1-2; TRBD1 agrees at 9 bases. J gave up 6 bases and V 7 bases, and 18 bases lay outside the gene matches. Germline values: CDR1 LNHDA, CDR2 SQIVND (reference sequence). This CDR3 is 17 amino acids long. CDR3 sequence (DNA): TGTGCCAGTACCCGCGACAGGGGGATTACCCCACTGGATGGCTACACCTTC. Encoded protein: CASTRDRGITPLDGYTF.

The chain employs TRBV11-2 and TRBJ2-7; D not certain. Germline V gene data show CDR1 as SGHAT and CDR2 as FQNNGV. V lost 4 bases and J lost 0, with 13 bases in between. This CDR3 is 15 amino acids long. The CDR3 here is CASSSRLRVSYEQYF. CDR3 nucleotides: TGTGCCAGCAGCTCCCGACTGAGAGTCTCCTACGAGCAGTACTTC.

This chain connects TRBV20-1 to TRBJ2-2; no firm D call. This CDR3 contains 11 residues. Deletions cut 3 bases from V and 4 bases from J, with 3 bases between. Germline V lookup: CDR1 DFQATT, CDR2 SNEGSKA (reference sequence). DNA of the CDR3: TGCAGTGCTAGTAGCACCGGGGAGCTGTTTTTT. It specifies CSASSTGELFF.

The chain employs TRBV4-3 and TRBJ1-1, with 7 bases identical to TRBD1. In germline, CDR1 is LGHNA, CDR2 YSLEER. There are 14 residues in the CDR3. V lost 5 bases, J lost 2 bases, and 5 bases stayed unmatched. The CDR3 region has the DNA TGCGCCAGCAGCGGTCAGGGGGTAAACACTGAAGCTTTCTTT. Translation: CASSGQGVNTEAFF.

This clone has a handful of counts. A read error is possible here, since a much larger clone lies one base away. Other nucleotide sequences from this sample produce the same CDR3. The CDR3 sequence is CAWSGTGNQPQHF. CDR3 coding DNA: TGTGCCTGGAGTGGGACGGGAAATCAGCCCCAGCATTTT. The chain recombines TRBV30 with TRBJ1-5, with no clear D. Trimming stripped 1 base from V and 4 bases from J, with 8 bases between. CDR1 GTSNPN and CDR2 SVGIG come from the germline V gene (reference sequence). This CDR3 comprises 13 residues.

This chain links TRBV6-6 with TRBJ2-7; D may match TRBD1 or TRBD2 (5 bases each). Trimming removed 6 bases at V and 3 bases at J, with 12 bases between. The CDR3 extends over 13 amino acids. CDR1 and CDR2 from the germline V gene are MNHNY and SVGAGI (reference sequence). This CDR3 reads CASSPGTNYEQYF. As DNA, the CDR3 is TGTGCCAGCAGCCCTGGGACCAACTACGAGCAGTACTTC.

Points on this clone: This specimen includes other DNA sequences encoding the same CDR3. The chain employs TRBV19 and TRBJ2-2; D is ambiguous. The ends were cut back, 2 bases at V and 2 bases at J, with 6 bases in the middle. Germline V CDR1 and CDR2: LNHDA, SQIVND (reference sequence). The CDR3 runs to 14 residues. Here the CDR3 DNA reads TGTGCCAGTAGTATATCCCCAAACACCGGGGAGCTGTTTTTT. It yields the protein CASSISPNTGELFF.

CDR3 loop: CASSQENSAGANVLTF. The CDR3 DNA reads as TGCGCCAGCAGCCAAGAGAACAGCGCTGGGGCCAACGTCCTGACTTTC. The J gene is TRBJ2-6, the V gene TRBV4-3, with D unresolved. The CDR3 extends over 16 amino acids. The V gene's germline CDR1 is LGHNA and CDR2 YSLEER. V lost 0 bases and J 2 bases, leaving 8 bases between the germline ends.

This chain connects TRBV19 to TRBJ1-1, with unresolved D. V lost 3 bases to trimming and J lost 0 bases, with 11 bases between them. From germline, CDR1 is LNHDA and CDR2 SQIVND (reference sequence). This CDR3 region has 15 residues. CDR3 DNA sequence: TGTGCCAGTAGTATTGAGGGCTGGATGAACACTGAAGCTTTCTTT. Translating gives CASSIEGWMNTEAFF.

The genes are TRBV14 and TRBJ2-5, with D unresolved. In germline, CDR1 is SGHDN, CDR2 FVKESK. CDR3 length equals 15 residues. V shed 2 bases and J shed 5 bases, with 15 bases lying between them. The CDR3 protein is CASSQRAGGWETQYF. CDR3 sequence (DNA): TGTGCCAGCAGCCAAAGAGCTGGTGGTTGGGAGACCCAGTACTTC.

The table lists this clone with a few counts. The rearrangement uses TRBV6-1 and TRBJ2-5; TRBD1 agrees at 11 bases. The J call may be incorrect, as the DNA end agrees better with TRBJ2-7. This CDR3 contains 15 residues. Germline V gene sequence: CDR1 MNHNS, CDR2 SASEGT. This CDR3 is CASNPDRGRGYEQYF. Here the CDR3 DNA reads TGTGCCAGCAACCCGGACAGGGGGCGCGGGTACGAGCAGTACTTC.

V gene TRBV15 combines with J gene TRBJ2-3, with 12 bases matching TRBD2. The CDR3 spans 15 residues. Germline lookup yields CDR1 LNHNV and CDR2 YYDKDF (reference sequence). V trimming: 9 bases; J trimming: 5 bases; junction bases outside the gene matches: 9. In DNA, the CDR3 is TGTGCCACGGATGAGGGACTAGCGGGTAAAGATACGCAGTATTTT. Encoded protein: CATDEGLAGKDTQYF.

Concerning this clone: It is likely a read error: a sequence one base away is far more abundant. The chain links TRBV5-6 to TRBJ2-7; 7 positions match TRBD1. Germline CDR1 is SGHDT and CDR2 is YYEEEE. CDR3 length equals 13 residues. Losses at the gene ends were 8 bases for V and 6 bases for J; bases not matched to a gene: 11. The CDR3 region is CASTDRVTCEQYF. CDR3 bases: TGTGCCAGTACTGACAGGGTGACTTGCGAGCAGTACTTC.

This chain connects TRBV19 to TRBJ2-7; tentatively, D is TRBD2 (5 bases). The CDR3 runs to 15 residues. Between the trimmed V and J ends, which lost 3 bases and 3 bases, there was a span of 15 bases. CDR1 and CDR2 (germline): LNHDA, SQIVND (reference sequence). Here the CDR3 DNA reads TGTGCCAGTAGTATCGGGGTTATGGGGTTCTACGAGCAGTACTTC. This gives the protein CASSIGVMGFYEQYF.

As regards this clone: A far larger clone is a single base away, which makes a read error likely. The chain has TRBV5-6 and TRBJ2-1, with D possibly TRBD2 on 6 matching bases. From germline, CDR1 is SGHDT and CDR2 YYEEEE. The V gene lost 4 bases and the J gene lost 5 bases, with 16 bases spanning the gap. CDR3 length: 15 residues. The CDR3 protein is CASSPPGVVDNEQFF. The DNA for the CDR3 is TGTGCCAGCAGCCCGCCGGGAGTAGTAGACAATGAGCAGTTCTTC. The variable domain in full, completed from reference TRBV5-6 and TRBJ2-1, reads DAGVTQSPTHLIKTRGQQVTLRCSPKSGHDTVSWYQQALGQGPQFIFQYYEEEERQRGNFPDRFSGHQFPNYSSELNVNALLLGDSALYLCASSPPGVVDNEQFFGPGTRLTVL.

Here the CDR3 DNA reads TGCAGCGTTGAACTGTTCACGAACACTGAAGCTTTCTTT. Its translation is CSVELFTNTEAFF. The rearrangement uses TRBV29-1 and TRBJ1-1; D is undetermined. Per the germline V gene, CDR1 is SQVTM and CDR2 is ANQGSEA. Trimming removed 2 bases at V and 1 base at J, with 8 bases between. The CDR3 consists of 13 residues.

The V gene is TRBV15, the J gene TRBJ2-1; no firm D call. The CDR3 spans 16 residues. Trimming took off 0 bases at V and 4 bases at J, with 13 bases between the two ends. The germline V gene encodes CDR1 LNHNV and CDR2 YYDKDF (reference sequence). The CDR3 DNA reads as TGTGCCACCAGCAGAGAGATGGGCGGCTTATACAATGAGCAGTTCTTC. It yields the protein CATSREMGGLYNEQFF.

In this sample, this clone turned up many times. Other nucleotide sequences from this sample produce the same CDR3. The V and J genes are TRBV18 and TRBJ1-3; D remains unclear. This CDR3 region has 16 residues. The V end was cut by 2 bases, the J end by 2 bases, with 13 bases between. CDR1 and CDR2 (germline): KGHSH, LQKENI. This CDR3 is CASSPVNGRAGNTIYF. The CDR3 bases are TGTGCCAGCTCACCAGTCAACGGAAGGGCTGGAAACACCATATATTTT.

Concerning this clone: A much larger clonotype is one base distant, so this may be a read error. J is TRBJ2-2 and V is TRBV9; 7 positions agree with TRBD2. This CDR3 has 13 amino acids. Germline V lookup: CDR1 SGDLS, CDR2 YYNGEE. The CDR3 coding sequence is TGTGCCAGCACATTAGCGGGTACCGGGGAGCTGGTTTTT. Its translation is CASTLAGTGELVF.

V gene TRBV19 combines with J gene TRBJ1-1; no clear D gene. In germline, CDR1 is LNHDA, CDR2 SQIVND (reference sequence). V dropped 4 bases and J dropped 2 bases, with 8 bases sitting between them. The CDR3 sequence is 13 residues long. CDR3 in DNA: TGTGCCAGTAGTACCATGCTTAACACTGAAGCTTTCTTT. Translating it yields CASSTMLNTEAFF.

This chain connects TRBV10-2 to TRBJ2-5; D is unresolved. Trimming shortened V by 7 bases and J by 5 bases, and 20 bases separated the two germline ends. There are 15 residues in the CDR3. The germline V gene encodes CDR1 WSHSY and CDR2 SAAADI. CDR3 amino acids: CASTIPDAPAETQYF. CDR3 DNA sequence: TGCGCCAGCACCATTCCCGACGCCCCGGCGGAGACCCAGTACTTC.

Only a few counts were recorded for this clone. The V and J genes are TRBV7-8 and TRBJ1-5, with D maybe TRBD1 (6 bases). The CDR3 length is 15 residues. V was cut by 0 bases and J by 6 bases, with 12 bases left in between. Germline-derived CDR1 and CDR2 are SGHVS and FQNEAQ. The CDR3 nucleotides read TGTGCCAGCAGCTTAGCGCTGGGGGCGGGTCAGCCCCAGCATTTT. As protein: CASSLALGAGQPQHF.

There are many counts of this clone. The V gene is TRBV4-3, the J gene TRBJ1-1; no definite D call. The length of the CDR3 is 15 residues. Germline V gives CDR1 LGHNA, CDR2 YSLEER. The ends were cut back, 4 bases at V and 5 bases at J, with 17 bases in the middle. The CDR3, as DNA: TGCGCCAGCAGCCGAACCTGGACCGGAGGTACTGAAGCTTTCTTT. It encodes CASSRTWTGGTEAFF.

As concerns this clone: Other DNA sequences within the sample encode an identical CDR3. The CDR3 DNA reads as TGCGCCAGCAGCCGGGACTCCACCTACAATGAGCAGTTCTTC. Its protein is CASSRDSTYNEQFF. This rearrangement joins TRBV5-1 to TRBJ2-1; D is perhaps TRBD2 (6 bases). Per germline, CDR1 SGHRS and CDR2 YFSETQ. The CDR3 length is 14 residues. V was shortened by 4 bases and J by 2 bases, with 10 bases between the two germline ends.

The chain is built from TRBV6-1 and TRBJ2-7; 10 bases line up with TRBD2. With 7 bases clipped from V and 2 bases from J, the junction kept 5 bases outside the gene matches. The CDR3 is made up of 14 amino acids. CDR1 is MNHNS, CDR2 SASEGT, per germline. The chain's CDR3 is CASNPGLATYEQYF. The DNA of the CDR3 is TGTGCCAGCAATCCGGGACTAGCGACCTACGAGCAGTACTTC.

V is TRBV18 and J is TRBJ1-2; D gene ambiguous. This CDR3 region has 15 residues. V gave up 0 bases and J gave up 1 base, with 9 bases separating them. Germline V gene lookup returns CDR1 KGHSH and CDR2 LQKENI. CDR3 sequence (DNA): TGTGCCAGCTCACCACCTGCAGAACGTAACTATGGCTACACCTTC. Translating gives CASSPPAERNYGYTF.

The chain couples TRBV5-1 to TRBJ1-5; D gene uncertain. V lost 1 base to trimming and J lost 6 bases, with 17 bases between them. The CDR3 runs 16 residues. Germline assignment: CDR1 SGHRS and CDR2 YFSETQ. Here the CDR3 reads CASSLRVTLDAQPQHF. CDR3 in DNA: TGCGCCAGCAGCTTGAGGGTGACACTCGACGCTCAGCCCCAGCATTTT.

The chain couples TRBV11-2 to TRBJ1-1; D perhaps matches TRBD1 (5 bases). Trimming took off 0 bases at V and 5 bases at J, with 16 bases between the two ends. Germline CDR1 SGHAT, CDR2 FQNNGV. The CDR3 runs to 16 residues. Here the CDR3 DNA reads TGTGCCAGCAGCTTAGATCTTGGGGGAGGAGGTACTGAAGCTTTCTTT. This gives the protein CASSLDLGGGGTEAFF.

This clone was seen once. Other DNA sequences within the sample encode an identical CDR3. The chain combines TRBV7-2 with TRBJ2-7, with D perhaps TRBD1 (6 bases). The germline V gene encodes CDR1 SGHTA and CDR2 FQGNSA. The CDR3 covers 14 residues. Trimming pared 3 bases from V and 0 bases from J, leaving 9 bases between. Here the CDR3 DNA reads TGTGCCAGCAGCTTGACAGGCAGCTCCTACGAGCAGTACTTC. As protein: CASSLTGSSYEQYF.